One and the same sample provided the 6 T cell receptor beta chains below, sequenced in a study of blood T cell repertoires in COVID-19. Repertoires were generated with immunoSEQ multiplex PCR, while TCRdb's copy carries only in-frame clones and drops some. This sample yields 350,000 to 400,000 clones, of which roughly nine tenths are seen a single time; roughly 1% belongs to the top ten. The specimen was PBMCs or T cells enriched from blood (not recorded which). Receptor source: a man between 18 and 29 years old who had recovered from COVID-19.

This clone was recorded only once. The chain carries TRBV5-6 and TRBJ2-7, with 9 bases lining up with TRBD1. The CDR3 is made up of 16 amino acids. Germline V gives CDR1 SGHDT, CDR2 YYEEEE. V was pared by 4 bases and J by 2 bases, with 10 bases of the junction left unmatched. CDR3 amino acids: CASSPVGGQGTYEQYF. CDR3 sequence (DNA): TGTGCCAGCAGCCCCGTGGGGGGACAGGGAACCTACGAGCAGTACTTC.

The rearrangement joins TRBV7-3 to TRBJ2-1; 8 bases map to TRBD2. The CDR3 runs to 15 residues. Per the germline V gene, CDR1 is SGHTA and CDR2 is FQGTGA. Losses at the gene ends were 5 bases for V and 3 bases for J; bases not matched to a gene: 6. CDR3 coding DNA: TGTGCCAGCAGCGTCGGGGGGGCCATCTACAATGAGCAGTTCTTC. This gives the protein CASSVGGAIYNEQFF.

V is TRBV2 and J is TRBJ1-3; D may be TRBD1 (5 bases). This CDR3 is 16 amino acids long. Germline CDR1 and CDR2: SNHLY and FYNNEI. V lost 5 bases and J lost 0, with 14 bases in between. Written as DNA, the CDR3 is TGTGCCAGCAGTCCGCAGGGCCCGTTCTCTGGAAACACCATATATTTT. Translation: CASSPQGPFSGNTIYF. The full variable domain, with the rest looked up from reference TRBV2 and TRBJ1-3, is EPEVTQTPSHQVTQMGQEVILRCVPISNHLYFYWYRQILGQKVEFLVSFYNNEISEKSEIFDDQFSVERPDGSNFTLKIRSTKLEDSAMYFCASSPQGPFSGNTIYFGEGSWLTVV.

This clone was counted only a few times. The CDR3 bases are TGTGCCAGCAGTGAAGCGGGCAACGGAAACTATGGCTACACCTTC. This codes for CASSEAGNGNYGYTF. The rearrangement links TRBV2 to TRBJ1-2; the D is unclear. CDR3 length: 15 amino acids. The germline V and J ends were trimmed by 0 bases and 2 bases, with 10 bases remaining between them. Germline V CDR1 and CDR2: SNHLY, FYNNEI.

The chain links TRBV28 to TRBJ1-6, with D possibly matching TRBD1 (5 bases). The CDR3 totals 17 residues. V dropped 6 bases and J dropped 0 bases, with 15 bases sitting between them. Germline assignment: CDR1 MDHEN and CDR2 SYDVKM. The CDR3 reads CASSPNRQSSYNSPLHF. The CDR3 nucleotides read TGTGCCAGCAGCCCTAACCGACAGAGCTCCTATAATTCACCCCTCCACTTT.

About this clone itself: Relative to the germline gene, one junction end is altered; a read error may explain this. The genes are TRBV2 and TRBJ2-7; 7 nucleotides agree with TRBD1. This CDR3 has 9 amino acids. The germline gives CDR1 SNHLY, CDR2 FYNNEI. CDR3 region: CASSAGQVF. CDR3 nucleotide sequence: TGTGCCAGCAGTGCCGGACAGGTTTTC.